Listed here are 28 T cell receptor beta chains from one sample, sequenced in a study of PD-1 and CTLA-4 blockade in melanoma. This table comes from immunoSEQ multiplex PCR, and its TCRdb copy is limited to in-frame clones, with some not included. The sample includes about 16,000 clones, around two thirds of them seen just once. Sequences were derived from CD8+ T cells from peripheral blood, sampled from a patient given anti-PD-1 treatment. All receptors come from a human donor with melanoma.

The chain joins TRBV3-1 (or the pseudogene TRBV3-2) to TRBJ1-2; perhaps TRBD1 as D (6 bases). Germline V gene lookup returns CDR1 LGHDT and CDR2 YNNKEL (reference sequence). The CDR3 loop spans 15 amino acids. V gave up 0 bases and J gave up 3 bases, with 11 bases separating them. The CDR3 spells CASSQDAAGDYGYTF. The CDR3 nucleotides read TGTGCCAGCAGCCAAGATGCGGCAGGGGACTATGGCTACACCTTC.

The rearrangement uses TRBV4-2 and TRBJ1-5, with D unclear. Germline V lookup: CDR1 LGHNA, CDR2 YNFKEQ. The V gene lost 0 bases and the J gene lost 10 bases, with 10 bases spanning the gap. The CDR3 contains 13 residues. The CDR3 bases are TGTGCCAGCAGCCAAGAGGGGAGGGTCCCCCAGCATTTT. This gives the protein CASSQEGRVPQHF.

The V and J genes are TRBV9 and TRBJ2-1, with D possibly TRBD2 on 5 matching bases. Germline V gene data show CDR1 as SGDLS and CDR2 as YYNGEE. The germline V and J ends were trimmed by 4 bases and 4 bases, with 15 bases remaining between them. CDR3 length: 15 residues. CDR3 DNA sequence: TGTGCCAGCAGCACCTCGGGCGGGCCGTACAATGAGCAGTTCTTC. Amino acid sequence: CASSTSGGPYNEQFF.

Comment on this clone: A much larger clonotype is one base distant, so this may be a read error. The CDR3 region is CASSRETVANYGYTF. Written as DNA, the CDR3 is TGTGCCAGCAGCCGCGAGACGGTAGCTAACTATGGCTACACCTTC. The chain employs TRBV11-3 and TRBJ1-2; D call uncertain. CDR1 and CDR2 from the germline V gene are SGHNT and YENEEA. The CDR3 totals 15 residues. The V end was cut by 5 bases, the J end by 0 bases, with 13 bases between.

This clone appeared once. V and J are TRBV20-1 and TRBJ2-2; no firm D call. The CDR3 runs 12 residues. CDR1 and CDR2 from the germline V gene are DFQATT and SNEGSKA (reference sequence). Trimming removed 3 bases from V and 2 bases from J, with 4 bases in between. The CDR3 nucleotides are TGCAGTGCTAGTTCCAACACCGGGGAGCTGTTTTTT. Translation: CSASSNTGELFF.

This clone was seen only once. The junction and the germline gene differ at one end; a read error may be behind it. The chain employs TRBV6-5 and TRBJ1-1, with D maybe TRBD1 (5 bases). The CDR3 runs to 14 residues. Germline lookup yields CDR1 MNHEY and CDR2 SVGAGI. The CDR3 DNA reads TGTGCCAGCACTTACTCGGGGGAAAACACTGAAGCTTTCTTT. This encodes CASTYSGENTEAFF.

The CDR3 spells CATSDRNGPYNEQFF. The CDR3 DNA is TGTGCCACCAGTGATCGTAACGGGCCCTACAATGAGCAGTTCTTC. The V and J genes are TRBV24-1 and TRBJ2-1; D is unclear. V lost 3 bases to trimming and J lost 2 bases, with 10 bases between them. From germline, CDR1 is KGHDR and CDR2 SFDVKD. This CDR3 contains 15 residues.

This clone was counted only a few times. The chain couples TRBV28 to TRBJ2-5; the D is unclear. CDR3 size: 14 residues. From germline, CDR1 is MDHEN and CDR2 SYDVKM. Trimming removed 3 bases from V and 1 base from J, with 9 bases in between. The CDR3 nucleotides read TGTGCCAGCAGTTTTCGGACCCTCCAAGAGACCCAGTACTTC. Protein product: CASSFRTLQETQYF. The full variable domain, rest sourced from reference TRBV28 and TRBJ2-5, is DVKVTQSSRYLVKRTGEKVFLECVQDMDHENMFWYRQDPGLGLRLIYFSYDVKMKEKGDIPEGYSVSREKKERFSLILESASTNQTSMYLCASSFRTLQETQYFGPGTRLLVL.

This clone is judged medium-sized. V gene TRBV11-3 combines with J gene TRBJ2-2, with 8 bases that match TRBD2. V lost 3 bases and J lost 3; bases outside the gene matches: 9. The germline V gene has CDR1 SGHNT and CDR2 YENEEA. This CDR3 has 17 residues. The CDR3 DNA reads TGTGCCAGCAGCTTTTCAGCGGGCGGGGGGTACACCGGGGAGCTGTTTTTT. It yields the protein CASSFSAGGGYTGELFF.

V is TRBV7-9 and J is TRBJ1-5; D not certain. V was clipped by 6 bases and J by 3 bases, with 12 bases between them. CDR1 is SEHNR and CDR2 is FQNEAQ in the germline V gene (reference sequence). The CDR3 runs 14 residues. The CDR3 spells CASRAEDHNQPQHF. The DNA of the CDR3 is TGTGCCAGCAGGGCCGAGGACCACAATCAGCCCCAGCATTTT.

This chain joins TRBV10-3 and TRBJ2-1; 11 positions match TRBD2. Germline loops: CDR1 ENHRY, CDR2 SYGVKD. This CDR3 is 14 amino acids long. J was trimmed by 5 bases and V by 8 bases; bases with no gene match: 5. DNA of the CDR3: TGTGCCATCGGCGGGACTAGCGGAGACAATGAGCAGTTCTTC. Translated: CAIGGTSGDNEQFF.

This chain connects TRBV6-6 to TRBJ2-1; unclear D gene. V was cut by 2 bases and J by 6 bases, with 5 bases left in between. Germline values: CDR1 MNHNY, CDR2 SVGAGI (reference sequence). The CDR3 sequence is 12 residues long. CDR3 region: CASSYVVNEQFF. The CDR3 nucleotides are TGTGCCAGCAGTTACGTAGTCAATGAGCAGTTCTTC.

The chain links TRBV29-1 to TRBJ1-2, with 10 bases matching TRBD1. The V gene end was trimmed by 4 bases and the J gene end by 4 bases; junction bases not matched to a gene: 3. The CDR3 has 13 amino acids. CDR1 and CDR2 from the germline V gene are SQVTM and ANQGSEA. CDR3 loop: CSVADRGPYGYTF. The CDR3 DNA reads TGCAGCGTTGCTGACAGGGGGCCCTATGGCTACACCTTC.

The chain recombines TRBV28 with TRBJ1-2, with 8 nucleotides matching TRBD1. V shed 7 bases and J 6 bases; nucleotides not matched to a gene: 16. Germline V gene data show CDR1 as MDHEN and CDR2 as SYDVKM. This CDR3 is 16 amino acids long. Here the CDR3 DNA reads TGTGCCAGCACCACACTAGGACAGGGCATGTGGAATGGCTACACCTTC. It codes for CASTTLGQGMWNGYTF.

The V call is TRBV4-1, the J call TRBJ1-2; a possible D gene is TRBD1 (5 bases). Per the germline V gene, CDR1 is MGHRA and CDR2 is YSYEKL. V lost 2 bases to trimming and J lost 4 bases, with 14 bases between them. The CDR3 is 15 amino acids. The CDR3 nucleotides read TGCGCCAGCAGCCAAATACTGTCCCAGGGCTATGGCTACACCTTC. This encodes CASSQILSQGYGYTF.

The rearrangement uses TRBV6-2 or TRBV6-3 and TRBJ1-6; TRBD1 matches 7 bases. The CDR3 is made up of 17 amino acids. The V segment lost 2 bases and the J segment 5 bases; nucleotides outside the gene matches: 9. The V gene's germline CDR1 is MNHEY and CDR2 SVGEGT. The CDR3 reads CASSYPPLGTDNSPLHF. In DNA form, the CDR3 reads TGTGCCAGCAGTTACCCCCCACTCGGGACAGATAATTCACCCCTCCACTTT.

This clone occurred a few times. V and J are TRBV2 and TRBJ1-1, with no clear D. Trimming pared 3 bases from V and 1 base from J, leaving 6 bases between. CDR1 and CDR2 (germline): SNHLY, FYNNEI. The CDR3 consists of 13 residues. The CDR3 DNA reads TGTGCCAGCAGTGAGCTCCCGAACACTGAAGCTTTCTTT. Its translation: CASSELPNTEAFF.

This chain links TRBV6-5 with TRBJ1-1; D might be TRBD1 (6 bases). Germline CDR1 and CDR2: MNHEY and SVGAGI. With 0 bases removed from V and 5 bases from J, the gap between germline ends came to 13 bases. The CDR3 runs 15 residues. CDR3 amino acids: CASSYSGGQGTEAFF. The CDR3 nucleotides read TGTGCCAGCAGTTACTCCGGGGGCCAAGGTACTGAAGCTTTCTTT.

This clone has a handful of counts. The CDR3 DNA follows: TGTGCCAGCAGCTTGACTTTCTACAACATGGCAGATACGCAGTATTTT. Translation gives CASSLTFYNMADTQYF. The chain links TRBV5-5 to TRBJ2-3; no clear D gene. The germline V and J ends were trimmed by 1 base and 4 bases, with 16 bases remaining between them. The CDR3 is made up of 16 amino acids. Germline values: CDR1 SGHKS, CDR2 YYEKEE (reference sequence).

The V and J genes are TRBV16 and TRBJ2-1; 12 bases match TRBD2. The germline gives CDR1 KGHSY, CDR2 FQNENV. The V and J ends lost 3 bases and 16 bases, in that order; junction bases with no gene match: 10. The CDR3 extends over 14 amino acids. The chain's CDR3 is CASSHPGLAGIPFF. The DNA of the CDR3 is TGTGCCAGCAGCCACCCGGGACTAGCGGGTATCCCCTTCTTC.

The chain links TRBV5-8 to TRBJ1-5, with a tentative D call TRBD1 (5 bases). The germline V gene encodes CDR1 SGHTS and CDR2 YDEGEE. V shed 6 bases and J shed 0 bases, with 13 bases lying between them. The CDR3 loop spans 15 amino acids. The CDR3 nucleotides read TGTGCCAGCATAAGAAGACAGACTAGCAATCAGCCCCAGCATTTT. It yields the protein CASIRRQTSNQPQHF.

The chain couples TRBV7-8 to TRBJ2-1; D is perhaps TRBD2 (6 bases). The CDR3 covers 16 residues. In germline, CDR1 is SGHVS, CDR2 FQNEAQ. V was pared by 5 bases and J by 6 bases, with 20 bases between. The CDR3 DNA reads TGTGCCAGCAGCCCGCCGGAGGGCCTAGGGCCCAATGAGCAGTTCTTC. Translated: CASSPPEGLGPNEQFF.

This chain connects TRBV7-9 to TRBJ1-1; D may be TRBD1 (5 bases). This CDR3 is 14 amino acids long. Germline CDR1 is SEHNR and CDR2 is FQNEAQ (reference sequence). Trimming shortened V by 2 bases and J by 4 bases, and 11 bases separated the two germline ends. For the CDR3, the DNA is TGTGCCAGCAGCTTAATCGAGGGGCGCACTGAAGCTTTCTTT. It specifies CASSLIEGRTEAFF.

The CDR3 loop reads CASSWGDYSGELFF. The DNA of the CDR3 is TGCGCCAGCAGTTGGGGGGACTATAGCGGGGAGCTGTTTTTT. V and J are TRBV4-1 and TRBJ2-2; TRBD2 matches 7 bases. The CDR3 spans 14 residues. Germline V gene data show CDR1 as MGHRA and CDR2 as YSYEKL. Trimming at V came to 6 bases and at J to 7 bases, leaving 8 bases not matched to a gene.

The CDR3 protein is CASSQVSSGGSYEQFF. DNA of the CDR3: TGCGCCAGCAGCCAAGTCTCTAGCGGGGGTAGTTATGAGCAGTTCTTC. The J gene is TRBJ2-1, the V gene TRBV4-1, with 10 bases aligning to TRBD2. Looked up from germline, CDR1 is MGHRA and CDR2 is YSYEKL. V lost 1 base and J lost 8; bases outside the gene matches: 8. There are 16 residues in the CDR3.

This chain links TRBV4-1 with TRBJ1-1, with TRBD1 as a possible D gene (5 bases). The CDR3 consists of 14 residues. Trimming removed 1 base at V and 3 bases at J, with 9 bases between. Germline V gives CDR1 MGHRA, CDR2 YSYEKL. The CDR3 nucleotides read TGCGCCAGCAGCCAAGGGTGGGGGGACACTGAAGCTTTCTTT. This codes for CASSQGWGDTEAFF.

This clone occurred once. V and J are TRBV12-3 or TRBV12-4 and TRBJ1-2; 8 positions match TRBD1. The CDR3 has 13 residues. After removal of 5 bases from V and 8 bases from J, the junction contained 7 bases not matched to a gene. CDR3 DNA sequence: TGTGCCAGCAGTCCGGGACAGGCTTGGGGCTACACCTTC. This sequence encodes CASSPGQAWGYTF.

The chain is built from TRBV6-4 and TRBJ1-6, with D possibly matching TRBD1 (6 bases). V was shortened by 7 bases and J by 5 bases, with 15 bases between the two germline ends. The length of the CDR3 is 15 residues. In germline, CDR1 is MRHNA, CDR2 SNTAGT. CDR3 sequence: CASTRRGGNNSPLHF. Written as DNA, the CDR3 is TGTGCCAGCACCCGGAGAGGGGGTAATAATTCACCCCTCCACTTT.